This T cell receptor (beta chain) was obtained from a study of blood T cell repertoires in COVID-19. Study summary: Some COVID-19 samples were acute and others convalescent; all came from the United States, Italy and Spain.

CDR1 and CDR2 from the germline V gene are ENHRY and SYGVKD. The V gene end was trimmed by 0 bases and the J gene end by 1 base; junction bases not matched to a gene: 8. There are 17 residues in the CDR3. Original data processing: Estimation of nucleated cell counts relied on the amplification of reference gene primers. The data were produced by immunoSEQ multiplex PCR, yet TCRdb's version contains in-frame clones alone and is incomplete. V, J and clone size reflect that table, while D and trimming were determined from the DNA. The sample has over 150,000 clones; over 75% are singletons. The source is a woman aged 45-65 years with acute or convalescent COVID-19. V and J are TRBV10-3 and TRBJ1-1; 7 bases agree with TRBD1. The specimen was peripheral blood. This CDR3 is CAISESPTGTGNTEAFF. CDR3 coding DNA: TGTGCCATCAGTGAGTCACCGACAGGGACGGGGAACACTGAAGCTTTCTTT.